The 11 T cell receptor beta chains below were found in one sample sequenced in a study of cytomegalovirus exposure and HLA in healthy donors. In the PCR, 60 Vbeta and 13 Jbeta primers were used. TCRdb's copy holds only in-frame clones and misses some; the assay was immunoSEQ multiplex PCR. Of around 100,000 clones listed, about 59% are singletons. The sample was PBMCs. These receptors all stem from a man aged 25 to 45 in good health and CMV-seropositive.

This clone was counted a few times. The V and J genes are TRBV9 and TRBJ1-3; D might be TRBD1 (5 bases). This CDR3 comprises 14 residues. V lost 4 bases, J lost 4 bases, and 12 bases lay in between. CDR1 is SGDLS and CDR2 is YYNGEE in the germline V gene. The chain's CDR3 is CASSSPGGGNTIYF. The CDR3, as DNA: TGTGCCAGCAGCTCACCCGGGGGGGGAAACACCATATATTTT.

V usage is TRBV19 and J usage is TRBJ2-5; TRBD1 might be the D (5 bases). Germline assignment: CDR1 LNHDA and CDR2 SQIVND (reference sequence). Between the trimmed V and J ends, which lost 3 bases and 2 bases, there was a span of 13 bases. CDR3 size: 15 residues. The CDR3 DNA sequence: TGTGCCAGTAGTATTGGCGGCAGGGCGCAAGAGACCCAGTACTTC. Its protein product is CASSIGGRAQETQYF.

V gene TRBV27 combines with J gene TRBJ1-1, with TRBD1 as a possible D gene (5 bases). This CDR3 is 13 amino acids long. Germline V gene sequence: CDR1 MNHEY, CDR2 SMNVEV (reference sequence). The V end was cut by 3 bases, the J end by 12 bases, with 17 bases between. In DNA, the CDR3 is TGTGCCAGCAGTTTGAAACCAGGGTTGGTGACTTTCTTT. Translation: CASSLKPGLVTFF.

This clone was seen just once. J is TRBJ2-7 and V is TRBV11-2; 11 bases agree with TRBD2. Germline trimming cut 6 bases from V and 3 bases from J; bases unmatched to any gene: 19. Looked up from germline, CDR1 is SGHAT and CDR2 is FQNNGV. The CDR3 has 19 residues. CDR3 DNA sequence: TGTGCCAGCAGGAGCCGGGACAGGAAGATCGGACTAGCGGGCTACGAGCAGTACTTC. Translated, it gives CASRSRDRKIGLAGYEQYF.

This clone was seen a few times. The chain has TRBV7-6 and TRBJ1-2; D unclear. Per the germline V gene, CDR1 is SGHVS and CDR2 is FNYEAQ. The CDR3 runs to 15 residues. V lost 2 bases and J lost 8, with 18 bases in between. DNA of the CDR3: TGTGCCAGCAGCTTATCCGGGGAGACATGGGGAGGCTACACCTTC. The encoded protein is CASSLSGETWGGYTF.

The rearrangement joins TRBV29-1 to TRBJ2-5, with TRBD1 matching 7 bases. The CDR3 is 11 residues long. J lost 5 bases, V lost 7 bases, and 4 bases had no gene match. Germline CDR1 SQVTM, CDR2 ANQGSEA. CDR3 region: CSADRVETQYF. The CDR3 DNA reads as TGCAGCGCAGACAGGGTTGAGACCCAGTACTTC.

The genes are TRBV5-8 and TRBJ1-6; tentative D call: TRBD1 (6 bases). The CDR3 consists of 14 residues. Per germline, CDR1 SGHTS and CDR2 YDEGEE. V was cut by 0 bases and J by 9 bases, with 10 bases left in between. The CDR3 region is CASSLAGGASPLHF. Written as DNA, the CDR3 is TGTGCCAGCAGCTTGGCCGGGGGGGCTTCACCCCTCCACTTT.

The chain has TRBV29-1 and TRBJ2-7; a possible D gene is TRBD1 (6 bases). Germline values: CDR1 SQVTM, CDR2 ANQGSEA. The CDR3 has 12 residues. V was clipped by 7 bases and J by 0 bases, with 10 bases between them. The CDR3 bases are TGCAGCGCTAGGGACAACTCCTACGAGCAGTACTTC. It specifies CSARDNSYEQYF.

The J gene is TRBJ2-3, the V gene TRBV4-1, with a weak D call TRBD2 (6 bases). In germline, CDR1 is MGHRA, CDR2 YSYEKL. Trimming left V 2 bases short and J 6 bases short, with 21 bases between. This CDR3 spans 17 amino acids. CDR3 sequence reads: CASSQLGLLQILDTQYF. The CDR3 bases are TGCGCCAGCAGCCAACTTGGACTACTCCAGATCCTTGATACGCAGTATTTT.

The V and J genes are TRBV28 and TRBJ1-5, with 8 bases that match TRBD1. This CDR3 has 15 amino acids. After removal of 5 bases from V and 5 bases from J, the junction contained 8 bases not matched to a gene. Germline loops: CDR1 MDHEN, CDR2 SYDVKM. The CDR3 loop is CASSAHGQGYQPQHF. CDR3 DNA: TGTGCCAGCAGTGCCCACGGACAGGGCTATCAGCCCCAGCATTTT.

This clone appeared once. The chain recombines TRBV5-1 with TRBJ2-1; 8 bases align to TRBD1. V trimming: 0 bases; J trimming: 7 bases; junction bases outside the gene matches: 6. Germline assignment: CDR1 SGHRS and CDR2 YFSETQ. This CDR3 contains 15 residues. DNA for the CDR3: TGCGCCAGCAGCTTGGGGGGGACAGGTGGGAATGAGCAGTTCTTC. This gives the protein CASSLGGTGGNEQFF.